The 24 T cell receptor beta chains in this list originate from one sample, sequenced in a study of blood T cells in healthy people across ages. Sample-barcoded 5' priming and a J-beta primer mix drove a second PCR of roughly 6 to 12 cycles. TCRdb re-called the 5' RACE reads with MiXCR, one entry per CDR3 protein. The table includes approximately 940,000 distinct CDR3 sequences, 48% detected once. The sequencing sample was made of blood. The receptors here all came from a man younger than 40 in good health.

Note on this clonotype: One end of the junction is discordant with germline, which a read error may explain. The gene calls are TRBV4-1 and TRBJ2-4; 7 nucleotides line up with TRBD2. Germline V gene sequence: CDR1 MGHRA, CDR2 YSYEKL. The CDR3 runs 15 residues. The CDR3, as DNA: TGCGCCAGCAGCCAAGTCACGGGGACTAAAAACATTCGGTACTTC. This gives the protein CASSQVTGTKNIRYF.

Only a few counts were recorded for this clonotype. The rearrangement joins TRBV28 to TRBJ1-4; TRBD1 matches at 7 bases. Germline V gene sequence: CDR1 MDHEN, CDR2 SYDVKM. Germline trimming cut 1 base from V and 8 bases from J; bases unmatched to any gene: 1. The CDR3 contains 13 residues. In DNA form, the CDR3 reads TGTGCCAGCAGTTTATCAGGGGGGGAAAAACTGTTTTTT. Translation gives CASSLSGGEKLFF.

The rearrangement uses TRBV10-3 and TRBJ2-5; D possibly corresponds to TRBD1 (5 bases). The V gene lost 3 bases and the J gene lost 4 bases, with 9 bases spanning the gap. Germline V lookup: CDR1 ENHRY, CDR2 SYGVKD. The CDR3 consists of 13 residues. The CDR3 spells CAISEGRVETQYF. The CDR3 bases are TGTGCCATCAGTGAAGGCAGGGTAGAGACCCAGTACTTC.

This clonotype was picked up a small number of times. V and J are TRBV28 and TRBJ1-1; unclear D gene. Germline values: CDR1 MDHEN, CDR2 SYDVKM. Trimming pared 8 bases from V and 0 bases from J, leaving 10 bases between. The CDR3 contains 13 residues. The CDR3 DNA follows: TGTGCCAGCCAGGAGCTGATGAACACTGAAGCTTTCTTT. Translation gives CASQELMNTEAFF.

This clonotype was detected once. The J gene is TRBJ2-1, the V gene TRBV11-2; perhaps D is TRBD1 or TRBD2 (6 bases each). CDR1 SGHAT and CDR2 FQNNGV come from the germline V gene. CDR3 size: 14 residues. The V end was cut by 4 bases, the J end by 7 bases, with 14 bases between. In nucleotides, the CDR3 is TGTGCCAGCAGCTCGGGGGCCTTGGGAAATGAGCAGTTCTTC. Translated, it gives CASSSGALGNEQFF.

This clonotype was picked up a small number of times. This chain uses TRBV7-2 with TRBJ2-4; TRBD2 agrees at 8 bases. Germline assignment: CDR1 SGHTA and CDR2 FQGNSA. The trim removed 5 bases at V and 2 bases at J, leaving 5 bases unmatched. This CDR3 contains 15 residues. CDR3 in amino acids: CASSPSGLPKNIQYF. DNA of the CDR3: TGTGCCAGCAGCCCTAGCGGGCTACCCAAAAACATTCAGTACTTC.

This clonotype came up a few times. This rearrangement joins TRBV6-2 or TRBV6-3 to TRBJ2-5; 7 bases match TRBD2. CDR3 length: 15 residues. Germline loops: CDR1 MNHEY, CDR2 SVGEGT. Trimming removed 4 bases from V and 5 bases from J; junction bases left unmatched: 10. CDR3 bases: TGTGCCAGCAGTTCCTCCCGACTAGCCGCGGAGACCCAGTACTTC. This encodes CASSSSRLAAETQYF.

In its sample, this clonotype was seen a few times. V is TRBV20-1 and J is TRBJ2-4; 10 bases fit TRBD2. The CDR3 runs 12 residues. Germline CDR1 and CDR2: DFQATT and SNEGSKA (reference sequence). With 5 bases clipped from V and 13 bases from J, the junction kept 8 bases outside the gene matches. In nucleotides, the CDR3 is TGCAGTGCTCTGGCTAGCGGGAGAGAGCAGTACTTC. It is translated as CSALASGREQYF.

The chain joins TRBV5-1 to TRBJ2-1, with 8 bases identical to TRBD1. CDR3 length equals 13 residues. The V segment lost 4 bases and the J segment 6 bases; nucleotides outside the gene matches: 3. Germline V gene sequence: CDR1 SGHRS, CDR2 YFSETQ. The CDR3 nucleotides are TGCGCCAGCAGCCAGGGACAGGTCAATGAGCAGTTCTTC. Its protein product is CASSQGQVNEQFF.

There are a few counts of this clonotype. The V and J genes are TRBV11-2 and TRBJ2-7; D call uncertain. The germline CDR1 and CDR2 sequences are SGHAT and FQNNGV. The CDR3 runs to 13 residues. V shed 5 bases and J shed 1 base, with 9 bases lying between them. This CDR3 is CASSQFGSYEQYF. The CDR3 DNA reads TGTGCCAGCAGCCAATTTGGGTCCTACGAGCAGTACTTC.

The rearrangement uses TRBV2 and TRBJ2-7; D call uncertain. The CDR3 sequence is 15 residues long. The V gene's germline CDR1 is SNHLY and CDR2 FYNNEI. The V end was cut by 2 bases, the J end by 3 bases, with 14 bases between. Here the CDR3 reads CASSELGGFGYEQYF. For the CDR3, the DNA is TGTGCCAGCAGTGAATTAGGTGGGTTCGGCTACGAGCAGTACTTC.

This clonotype was counted a few times. V and J are TRBV12-3 or TRBV12-4 and TRBJ2-3; 12 bases match TRBD1. The CDR3 runs to 15 residues. The V segment lost 8 bases and the J segment 0 bases; nucleotides outside the gene matches: 3. The CDR3 DNA follows: TGTGCCAGCGGGACAGGGGGCCAAAGCACAGATACGCAGTATTTT. Its protein product is CASGTGGQSTDTQYF.

The chain combines TRBV5-1 with TRBJ1-1; D is uncertain. CDR1 is SGHRS, CDR2 YFSETQ, per germline. This CDR3 has 14 amino acids. Trimming shortened V by 4 bases and J by 1 base, and 11 bases separated the two germline ends. The DNA of the CDR3 is TGCGCCAGCAGCCTGAAGTCCCCGAACACTGAAGCTTTCTTT. Translating gives CASSLKSPNTEAFF.

The gene calls are TRBV12-3 or TRBV12-4 and TRBJ2-2; 9 nucleotides line up with TRBD1. This CDR3 has 15 amino acids. With V trimmed by 6 bases and J by 8 bases, 10 bases remained unmatched. CDR3 residues: CASRPGDRVVGELFF. For the CDR3, the DNA is TGTGCCAGCAGACCAGGGGACAGGGTTGTTGGGGAGCTGTTTTTT.

The chain has TRBV28 and TRBJ2-6; 10 bases align to TRBD1. The V gene's germline CDR1 is MDHEN and CDR2 SYDVKM. The J segment lost 0 bases and the V segment lost 6 bases, leaving 5 bases of the junction unmatched. The CDR3 has 17 amino acids. The CDR3 sequence is CASRPGTGDSGANVLTF. The CDR3 bases are TGTGCCAGCAGGCCCGGGACAGGGGACTCTGGGGCCAACGTCCTGACTTTC.

This clonotype was observed a few times. This chain joins TRBV5-1 and TRBJ2-1; perhaps TRBD1 as D (6 bases). CDR1 and CDR2 from the germline V gene are SGHRS and YFSETQ. CDR3 size: 15 residues. Trimming left V 0 bases short and J 6 bases short, with 13 bases between. The CDR3 protein is CASSLGTGIGNEQFF. CDR3 in DNA: TGCGCCAGCAGCTTGGGCACAGGGATAGGCAATGAGCAGTTCTTC.

This clonotype was seen only once. Just one base apart from a much larger clone, this may be a read error. Given the absence of the conserved phenylalanine or tryptophan at the CDR3 end, a read error is likely. The rearrangement links TRBV4-3 to TRBJ2-2; 11 nucleotides agree with TRBD2. Trimming took 1 base from V and 6 from J; bases not matched to a gene: 4. The length of the CDR3 is 16 residues. Germline V lookup: CDR1 LGHNA, CDR2 YSLEER. CDR3 DNA sequence: TGCGCCAGCAGCCAAGGGCTAGCGGGGGGATCCGGGGAGCTGTTTCTT. It is translated as CASSQGLAGGSGELFL.

This clonotype was seen many times. The chain uses TRBV4-2 and TRBJ2-5; no clear D gene. Germline loops: CDR1 LGHNA, CDR2 YNFKEQ. V lost 0 bases, J lost 2 bases, and 10 bases lay in between. The CDR3 has 15 amino acids. The CDR3: CASSQDIVSQETQYF. The CDR3 DNA reads TGTGCCAGCAGCCAAGATATAGTCAGTCAAGAGACCCAGTACTTC.

V gene TRBV9 combines with J gene TRBJ2-4; 8 nucleotides align to TRBD1. With the DNA end fitting TRBJ2-7 better, the J assignment may be wrong. The germline CDR1 and CDR2 sequences are SGDLS and YYNGEE. The length of the CDR3 is 14 residues. Here the CDR3 reads CASSPRTGLGEQYF. In DNA, the CDR3 is TGTGCCAGCAGCCCCCGGACAGGGTTGGGCGAGCAGTACTTC.

This clonotype has just a few counts. This chain connects TRBV7-2 to TRBJ2-3, with D hard to call. The V gene lost 6 bases and the J gene lost 2 bases, with 6 bases spanning the gap. The germline CDR1 and CDR2 sequences are SGHTA and FQGNSA. The CDR3 length is 12 residues. The CDR3 region is CASRRITDTQYF. The CDR3 DNA reads TGTGCCAGCAGGCGGATCACAGATACGCAGTATTTT.

In its sample, this clonotype was seen a few times. The chain couples TRBV5-1 to TRBJ1-5; D is perhaps TRBD1 (5 bases). V shed 4 bases and J shed 0 bases, with 11 bases lying between them. The germline V gene has CDR1 SGHRS and CDR2 YFSETQ. CDR3 length: 15 residues. In nucleotides, the CDR3 is TGCGCCAGCAGCCCAACGACAGCTAGCAATCAGCCCCAGCATTTT. Translating it yields CASSPTTASNQPQHF.

The count of this clonotype is one. This sequence joins TRBV28 and TRBJ2-3; D is perhaps TRBD2 (6 bases). The germline CDR1 and CDR2 sequences are MDHEN and SYDVKM. The CDR3 extends over 14 amino acids. Between the trimmed V and J ends, which lost 10 bases and 3 bases, there was a span of 17 bases. This CDR3 reads CAIRAGLVTDTQYF. As DNA, the CDR3 is TGTGCCATCAGGGCGGGACTTGTTACAGATACGCAGTATTTT. Combining the CDR3 with reference TRBV28 and TRBJ2-3 gives the whole variable domain DVKVTQSSRYLVKRTGEKVFLECVQDMDHENMFWYRQDPGLGLRLIYFSYDVKMKEKGDIPEGYSVSREKKERFSLILESASTNQTSMYLCAIRAGLVTDTQYFGPGTRLTVL.

The chain is built from TRBV6-5 and TRBJ2-5; a weak D match, TRBD2 (5 bases). The V and J ends lost 2 bases and 1 base respectively, with 14 bases between them. Germline values: CDR1 MNHEY, CDR2 SVGAGI. This CDR3 region has 16 residues. The CDR3 region is CASSYGRRRSQETQYF. The CDR3 DNA sequence: TGTGCCAGCAGTTACGGGCGGCGGAGGAGCCAAGAGACCCAGTACTTC.

A word on this clonotype: This may be a read error, as it is one base from a much larger clone. CDR3 in DNA: TGTGCCAGCAGTCCAGACGGTTGGGCTTACTATGGCTACACCTTC. Amino acids: CASSPDGWAYYGYTF. V gene TRBV6-5 combines with J gene TRBJ1-2; D call uncertain. This CDR3 is 15 amino acids long. V was shortened by 5 bases and J by 3 bases, with 16 bases between the two germline ends. Germline V gene sequence: CDR1 MNHEY, CDR2 SVGAGI.